These 17 T cell receptor beta chains were all obtained from the same sample, sequenced in a study of T cells in localized non-small cell lung cancer. Only in-frame clones appear in the TCRdb table, and some are missing; sequencing was by immunoSEQ multiplex PCR. This table holds around 50,000 clones, over 80% found once. The material sequenced was peripheral blood, taken before any cancer treatment. These receptors came from a female donor older than 55 with stage II squamous cell lung carcinoma.

This clone appeared a single time. This chain connects TRBV7-6 to TRBJ2-1; perhaps TRBD1 as D (5 bases). CDR1 SGHVS and CDR2 FNYEAQ come from the germline V gene. This CDR3 region has 16 residues. The V gene lost 2 bases and the J gene lost 0 bases, with 11 bases spanning the gap. The CDR3 DNA follows: TGTGCCAGCAGCTTAAGCAGGGTTAGCTCCTACAATGAGCAGTTCTTC. It encodes CASSLSRVSSYNEQFF.

The gene calls are TRBV7-9 and TRBJ1-1, with TRBD1 matching over 7 bases. V lost 6 bases to trimming and J lost 0 bases; unmatched junction nucleotides: 10. Germline V gene lookup returns CDR1 SEHNR and CDR2 FQNEAQ (reference sequence). This CDR3 comprises 16 residues. The CDR3 DNA is TGTGCCAGCAGAAAAGAGGGGACAGCGTTGAACACTGAAGCTTTCTTT. This gives the protein CASRKEGTALNTEAFF.

J is TRBJ1-6 and V is TRBV13, with D possibly being TRBD1 (5 bases). This CDR3 region has 15 residues. CDR1 and CDR2 (germline): PRHDT, FYEKMQ (reference sequence). Trimming left V 5 bases short and J 3 bases short, with 11 bases between. CDR3 protein: CASSPGTGYNSPLHF. As DNA, the CDR3 is TGTGCCAGCAGCCCAGGGACGGGCTATAATTCACCCCTCCACTTT.

This clone was detected only once. The chain recombines TRBV7-8 with TRBJ2-5; D gene unclear. Trimming pared 2 bases from V and 4 bases from J, leaving 14 bases between. This CDR3 comprises 15 residues. CDR1 and CDR2 from the germline V gene are SGHVS and FQNEAQ. The CDR3: CASSLSLGWLETQYF. The CDR3 coding sequence is TGTGCCAGCAGCTTATCGCTCGGGTGGCTAGAGACCCAGTACTTC.

The chain carries TRBV11-2 and TRBJ2-7; 11 bases are a match to TRBD1. V gave up 7 bases and J gave up 3 bases; unmatched junction bases: 5. There are 14 residues in the CDR3. Germline CDR1 reads SGHAT; CDR2 reads FQNNGV. CDR3 bases: TGTGCCAGCAACCGGGACAGGGGGTACTACGAGCAGTACTTC. Translating it yields CASNRDRGYYEQYF.

CDR3: CASSYVGSNYGYTF. The CDR3 DNA follows: TGTGCCAGCAGTTACGTAGGATCTAACTATGGCTACACCTTC. The chain recombines TRBV6-5 with TRBJ1-2; no clear D gene. CDR3 length: 14 residues. The germline V gene encodes CDR1 MNHEY and CDR2 SVGAGI. Trimming shortened V by 2 bases and J by 0 bases, and 7 bases separated the two germline ends.

This clone was picked up one time. The CDR3 protein is CASSPGTGQPQHF. For the CDR3, the DNA is TGCGCCAGCAGCCCTGGGACGGGGCAGCCCCAGCATTTT. V and J are TRBV5-1 and TRBJ1-5; the D gene is possibly TRBD1 (5 bases). The CDR3 loop spans 13 amino acids. V lost 4 bases to trimming and J lost 7 bases, with 12 bases between them. The germline V gene has CDR1 SGHRS and CDR2 YFSETQ.

This clone was counted a single time. This chain uses TRBV5-1 with TRBJ2-7; 7 positions agree with TRBD1. CDR3 length: 14 amino acids. Germline lookup yields CDR1 SGHRS and CDR2 YFSETQ. V lost 2 bases and J lost 2; bases outside the gene matches: 4. CDR3 sequence reads: CASSLGTETYEQYF. Written as DNA, the CDR3 is TGCGCCAGCAGCTTAGGGACAGAGACCTACGAGCAGTACTTC.

The chain links TRBV18 to TRBJ1-2; TRBD1 agrees at 7 bases. Looked up from germline, CDR1 is KGHSH and CDR2 is LQKENI. The CDR3 runs to 13 residues. V shed 1 base, J shed 9 bases, and the junction held 5 bases outside the gene matches. The CDR3 sequence is CASSPQGGGSYTF. For the CDR3, the DNA is TGTGCCAGCTCACCACAAGGGGGCGGAAGCTACACCTTC.

This chain uses TRBV5-1 with TRBJ1-3, with 7 bases that match TRBD1. This CDR3 has 15 residues. V lost 0 bases to trimming and J lost 0 bases; unmatched junction nucleotides: 0. Germline assignment: CDR1 SGHRS and CDR2 YFSETQ. The CDR3 DNA sequence: TGCGCCAGCAGCTTGGCAGGGGGCTCTGGAAACACCATATATTTT. Amino acid sequence: CASSLAGGSGNTIYF.

The chain carries TRBV5-4 and TRBJ2-3; D uncertain. The V end was cut by 5 bases, the J end by 1 base, with 5 bases between. Germline V lookup: CDR1 SGHNT, CDR2 YYREEE (reference sequence). The CDR3 is 12 amino acids. As DNA, the CDR3 is TGTGCCAGCAGTGGAGGCACAGATACGCAGTATTTT. This gives the protein CASSGGTDTQYF.

The chain is built from TRBV14 and TRBJ1-3; D gene uncertain. The V gene lost 4 bases and the J gene lost 0 bases, with 4 bases spanning the gap. The CDR3 contains 13 residues. The germline V gene encodes CDR1 SGHDN and CDR2 FVKESK. The chain's CDR3 is CASSPSSGNTIYF. The CDR3 region has the DNA TGTGCCAGCAGCCCGAGCTCTGGAAACACCATATATTTT.

The CDR3 DNA sequence: TGTGCCAGCAGCCCTATACACCGGGACACTGTTTCCTACAATGAGCAGTTCTTC. Translation gives CASSPIHRDTVSYNEQFF. The gene calls are TRBV4-2 and TRBJ2-1; possible D gene TRBD1, 6 bases. CDR1 and CDR2 (germline): LGHNA, YNFKEQ. Trimming cost V 4 bases and J 1 base, with 20 bases left between them. The CDR3 covers 18 residues.

J is TRBJ2-7 and V is TRBV6-5, with TRBD2 as a possible D gene (5 bases). V shed 0 bases and J shed 0 bases, with 9 bases lying between them. The CDR3 length is 15 residues. Germline CDR1 reads MNHEY; CDR2 reads SVGAGI. Here the CDR3 DNA reads TGTGCCAGCAGTTACTCCGTAGGGAGCTCCTACGAGCAGTACTTC. It is translated as CASSYSVGSSYEQYF.

This clone occurred once. The chain is built from TRBV6-1 and TRBJ1-1, with D possibly being TRBD1 (5 bases). The CDR3 loop spans 14 amino acids. Germline V gene data show CDR1 as MNHNS and CDR2 as SASEGT. V lost 7 bases to trimming and J lost 5 bases, with 17 bases between them. The CDR3 spells CASTERTGPTEAFF. For the CDR3, the DNA is TGTGCCAGCACGGAGAGGACGGGGCCAACTGAAGCTTTCTTT.

The J gene is TRBJ1-1, the V gene TRBV7-9; perhaps TRBD1 as D (5 bases). Germline V gene data show CDR1 as SEHNR and CDR2 as FQNEAQ (reference sequence). V shed 5 bases and J shed 0 bases, with 10 bases lying between them. The CDR3 sequence is 14 residues long. The CDR3 loop reads CASSLGGLNTEAFF. CDR3 in DNA: TGTGCCAGCAGCCTGGGGGGTCTGAACACTGAAGCTTTCTTT.

This clone was detected only a few times. V and J are TRBV25-1 and TRBJ2-1; D possibly uses TRBD1 or TRBD2 (5 bases each). The CDR3 loop spans 13 amino acids. V was shortened by 10 bases and J by 6 bases, with 16 bases between the two germline ends. Germline V gene data show CDR1 as MGHDK and CDR2 as SYGVNS. The CDR3 sequence is CATLGIGGNEQFF. CDR3 in DNA: TGTGCCACTCTCGGGATTGGGGGCAATGAGCAGTTCTTC.